This T cell receptor (beta chain) was captured in a study of shared clonotypes between healthy human individuals. The table came from immunoSEQ multiplex PCR; TCRdb's copy has only in-frame clones and leaves some out. Among about 700,000 clones listed, 92% were seen once. Naive-designated CD8 cells lacked CD45RO, were positively enriched for CCR7, and omitted terminally differentiated effector memory CD45RA+ cells. J gave up 4 bases and V 3 bases, and 11 bases lay outside the gene matches. Germline V CDR1 and CDR2: SQVTM, ANQGSEA. The CDR3 is 15 amino acids. This receptor was identified in a young man in good health. Sequenced input: naive CD8+ T cells sorted from blood. The rearrangement uses TRBV29-1 and TRBJ2-7; 8 nucleotides line up with TRBD1. CDR3 residues: CSVEARDRSRYEQYF. The DNA for the CDR3 is TGCAGCGTTGAGGCCCGGGACAGGAGTCGGTACGAGCAGTACTTC.